Listed below are T cell receptor beta chains from one sample, sequenced in a study of T cell repertoires in cytomegalovirus infection. Via MiXCR, TCRdb re-called the reads, giving one row per CDR3 protein. The sample carries about 470,000 distinct CDR3 sequences, about 42% recorded once. Their specific antigens are unknown. The source material was cultured PBMCs, sampled from culture after CMV antigen stimulation. These receptor sequences come from a human donor in good health (CMV status not recorded). Some clones in this sample may be carry-over from other donors' samples. CDR3s include the opening cysteine and the closing phenylalanine or tryptophan. D genes are given only for firm matches. Clone size, where shown, is once, few, many, or a class for clones that have expanded.

>-|TRBJ1-6|TRBD1|TRBV7-6|14
CASELGGQGTPLHF
TGTGCCAGCGAATTAGGCGGACAGGGGACACCCCTCCACTTT
>-|TRBJ2-1|TRBD2|TRBV12-3/TRBV12-4|14
CASKLLASRDEQFF
TGTGCCAGCAAACTACTAGCGAGTAGGGATGAGCAGTTCTTC
>-|TRBJ2-5|TRBD2|TRBV5-1|15
CASSMTSGGQETQYF
TGCGCCAGCAGCATGACAAGCGGGGGGCAAGAGACCCAGTACTTC
>-|TRBJ2-3|-|TRBV7-8|15
CASSLEVSSTDTQYF
TGTGCCAGCAGCTTAGAGGTCTCTAGCACAGATACGCAGTATTTT
>-|TRBJ2-1|TRBD1|TRBV27|17
CASSLSTLDRVGNEQFF
TGTGCCAGCAGTTTATCTACCTTGGACAGGGTCGGTAATGAGCAGTTCTTC
>-|TRBJ2-2|-|TRBV7-9|15
CASSLAGRGPGELFF
TGTGCCAGCAGCTTAGCTGGACGGGGCCCCGGGGAGCTGTTTTTT
>-|TRBJ2-7|-|TRBV5-1|14
CASSLQGGANEQYF
TGCGCCAGCAGCCTCCAGGGGGGGGCCAACGAGCAGTACTTC
>-|TRBJ1-2|TRBD1|TRBV7-9|15
CASSENRGSRVGYTF
TGTGCCAGCAGCGAAAACAGGGGATCACGAGTTGGCTACACCTTC
>-|TRBJ2-2|-|TRBV12-5|12
CASGLDRGELFF
TGTGCTAGTGGTTTGGATCGCGGGGAGCTGTTTTTT
>-|TRBJ1-1|-|TRBV19|14
CASMQGGQGTEAFF
TGTGCCAGTATGCAGGGAGGCCAGGGAACTGAAGCTTTCTTT
>-|TRBJ2-3|TRBD2|TRBV10-3|15
CAIKPGLAGADTQYF
TGTGCCATCAAACCGGGACTAGCGGGGGCTGATACGCAGTATTTT
>few|TRBJ2-1|TRBD2|TRBV7-6|17
CASSRLLGRAGGGEQFF
TGTGCCAGCAGCCGACTGCTAGGAAGAGCGGGAGGCGGGGAGCAGTTCTTC
>-|TRBJ1-2|TRBD1|TRBV28|15
CATGDSRFLWYGYTF
TGTGCCACCGGGGACAGTCGCTTTCTCTGGTATGGCTACACCTTC
>-|TRBJ1-2|TRBD1|TRBV12-3/TRBV12-4|20
CASSLAFRWGTGGKDYGYTF
TGTGCCAGCAGTTTAGCCTTCCGGTGGGGTACAGGGGGCAAGGACTATGGCTACACCTTC
>-|TRBJ1-1|-|TRBV6-6|14
CASSRKGRGTEAFF
TGTGCCAGCAGTAGGAAGGGCAGGGGCACTGAAGCTTTCTTT
>-|TRBJ2-5|-|TRBV18|13
CASSPSREETQYF
TGTGCCAGCTCACCCTCTCGGGAAGAGACCCAGTACTTC
>-|TRBJ2-7|-|TRBV12-3/TRBV12-4|15
CASSPREGATYEQYF
TGTGCCAGCAGCCCACGGGAAGGGGCCACCTACGAGCAGTACTTC
>-|TRBJ1-5|-|TRBV7-8|15
CASSLEAYSNQPQHF
TGTGCCAGCAGCTTAGAGGCCTATAGCAATCAGCCCCAGCATTTT
>-|TRBJ1-6|TRBD1|TRBV10-3|13
CAIKGDSYSPLHF
TGTGCCATCAAAGGGGACAGTTATTCACCCCTCCACTTT
>-|TRBJ1-5|-|TRBV20-1|15
CSAKSGGWGFQPQHF
TGCAGTGCTAAGAGTGGAGGCTGGGGATTCCAGCCCCAGCATTTT
>few|TRBJ1-5|-|TRBV23-1|17
CASSPSGDSYSNQPQHF
TGCGCCAGCAGTCCCTCGGGGGACTCCTATAGCAATCAGCCCCAGCATTTT
>-|TRBJ1-4|-|TRBV5-1|14
CASGEQATNEKLFF
TGCGCCAGCGGAGAGCAAGCAACTAATGAAAAACTGTTTTTT
>-|TRBJ1-2|-|TRBV2|13
CASTLEDSNGYTF
TGTGCCAGCACTCTAGAAGACAGCAATGGCTACACCTTC
>-|TRBJ2-6|TRBD1|TRBV7-4|15
CASSRDRTGANVLTF
TGTGCCAGCAGCCGGGACAGAACTGGGGCCAACGTCCTGACTTTC
>few|TRBJ2-1|-|TRBV24-1|18
CATSDDGDPGRDYNEQFF
TGTGCCACCAGTGACGACGGCGATCCGGGACGGGACTACAATGAGCAGTTCTTC
>-|TRBJ1-5|-|TRBV18|13
CASRGAGNQPQHF
TGTGCCAGCCGTGGGGCCGGTAATCAGCCCCAGCATTTT
>few|TRBJ2-1|TRBD2|TRBV10-3|17
CAISGDLASGSYNEQFF
TGTGCCATCAGTGGGGATTTGGCTAGCGGGTCCTACAATGAGCAGTTCTTC
>-|TRBJ1-1|-|TRBV6-1|12
CASSNTDTEAFF
TGTGCCAGCAGTAACACTGACACTGAAGCTTTCTTT
>few|TRBJ2-3|-|TRBV27|13
CASSLSTTDTQYF
TGTGCCAGCAGCTTAAGTACGACAGATACGCAGTATTTT
>once|TRBJ2-3|TRBD2|TRBV10-3|18
CAIRDWREGRRMTDTQYF
TGTGCCATCAGAGATTGGAGGGAGGGACGGCGTATGACAGATACGCAGTATTTT
>few|TRBJ2-7|TRBD1|TRBV7-2|15
CASSLLQGLYYEQYF
TGTGCCAGCAGCTTATTACAGGGGCTCTATTACGAGCAGTACTTC
>-|TRBJ2-1|-|TRBV28|15
CASSFRAIIYNEQFF
TGTGCCAGCAGTTTCCGAGCCATCATCTACAATGAGCAGTTCTTC
>-|TRBJ2-1|-|TRBV11-2|14
CASRYTVDYNEQFF
TGTGCCAGCCGATACACGGTAGACTACAATGAGCAGTTCTTC
>few|TRBJ2-3|-|TRBV7-2|13
CASSQGTTDTQYF
TGTGCCAGCAGCCAAGGTACCACAGATACGCAGTATTTT
>-|TRBJ2-7|TRBD2|TRBV10-3|15
CAIRPSGTSGDEQYF
TGTGCCATCCGCCCCTCCGGGACTAGCGGGGACGAGCAGTACTTC
>-|TRBJ1-1|-|TRBV28|15
CASSVVLTVNTEAFF
TGTGCCAGCAGTGTAGTTCTGACGGTGAACACTGAAGCTTTCTTT
>-|TRBJ1-1|-|TRBV7-6|16
CASSSGLPVQVTEAFF
TGTGCCAGCAGCTCCGGATTACCCGTACAGGTCACTGAAGCTTTCTTT
>-|TRBJ2-7|-|TRBV7-9|11
CVTAASYEQYF
TGTGTGACGGCGGCCTCCTACGAGCAGTACTTC
>few|TRBJ2-4|TRBD1|TRBV6-2/TRBV6-3|19
CASSYPTPTGTLAKNIQYF
TGTGCCAGCAGTTACCCAACGCCGACAGGGACCTTAGCCAAAAACATTCAGTACTTC
>-|TRBJ1-1|-|TRBV7-6|14
CASSLTTDNTEAFF
TGTGCCAGCAGCTTAACCACGGACAACACTGAAGCTTTCTTT
>-|TRBJ2-5|TRBD2|TRBV27|15
CASSLILAAQETQYF
TGTGCCAGCTCCCTTATACTAGCGGCACAAGAGACCCAGTACTTC
>-|TRBJ1-5|-|TRBV7-2|12
CASSPPRGIQHF
TGTGCCAGCAGCCCGCCCCGGGGAATTCAGCATTTT
>many|TRBJ2-3|-|TRBV7-8|16
CASSLRTTKATDTQYF
TGTGCCAGCAGCTTACGCACCACGAAGGCGACAGATACGCAGTATTTT
>-|TRBJ2-2|-|TRBV7-6|14
CASMGAGNTGELFF
TGTGCCAGCATGGGGGCAGGGAACACCGGGGAGCTGTTTTTT
>-|TRBJ2-5|TRBD1|TRBV7-4|11
CASNPGGTQYF
TGTGCCAGCAACCCAGGGGGGACCCAGTACTTC
>-|TRBJ2-3|-|TRBV7-2|16
CASSPDPQEVPDTQYF
TGTGCCAGCAGCCCCGACCCTCAGGAGGTTCCAGATACGCAGTATTTT
>-|TRBJ2-2|-|TRBV20-1|14
CSAAGTTNTGELFF
TGCAGTGCTGCCGGGACAACGAACACCGGGGAGCTGTTTTTT
>-|TRBJ2-1|-|TRBV20-1|14
CSASKAEGYNEQFF
TGCAGTGCTAGTAAGGCGGAGGGTTACAATGAGCAGTTCTTC
>-|TRBJ1-5|-|TRBV7-2|15
CASSLASGSSQPQHF
TGTGCCAGCAGCTTAGCATCAGGGTCAAGTCAGCCCCAGCATTTT
>-|TRBJ2-5|TRBD2|TRBV20-1|18
CSARDHLRLAGAGETQYF
TGCAGTGCTAGAGATCATCTTAGGCTAGCGGGAGCGGGGGAGACCCAGTACTTC
>-|TRBJ1-5|-|TRBV6-1|10
CASIFQPQHF
TGTGCCAGCATATTTCAGCCCCAGCATTTT
>-|TRBJ2-3|TRBD2|TRBV7-2|17
CASSPNTGLAETDTQYF
TGTGCCAGCAGCCCGAATACGGGACTAGCGGAGACAGATACGCAGTATTTT
>-|TRBJ2-3|-|TRBV20-1|11
CSAKTTDTQYF
TGCAGTGCCAAAACCACAGATACGCAGTATTTT
>-|TRBJ2-5|-|TRBV20-1|9
CSAGETQYF
TGCAGTGCCGGAGAGACCCAGTACTTC
>-|TRBJ2-7|-|TRBV7-6|13
CASSSEDGYEQYF
TGTGCCAGCAGCTCAGAGGATGGATACGAGCAGTACTTC
>few|TRBJ2-7|-|TRBV28|12
CASSFQTYEQYF
TGTGCCAGCAGTTTTCAGACCTACGAGCAGTACTTC
>-|TRBJ2-2|TRBD2|TRBV6-2/TRBV6-3|13
CASRAGTSGELFF
TGTGCCAGCAGAGCCGGGACTAGCGGGGAGCTGTTTTTT
>many|TRBJ1-1|-|TRBV7-2|14
CASSLWTANTEAFF
TGTGCCAGCAGCTTATGGACAGCGAACACTGAAGCTTTCTTT
>once|TRBJ2-3|-|TRBV12-3/TRBV12-4|14
CASSPLGDTDTQYF
TGTGCCAGCAGCCCCCTAGGCGACACAGATACGCAGTATTTT